This T cell receptor (beta chain) was profiled in a study of blood T cell repertoires in COVID-19. Study details: Sources were T cells, B-cell-depleted T cells, or PBMCs; the material itself was cDNA or gDNA.

Trimming pared 2 bases from V and 5 bases from J, leaving 11 bases between. Germline loops: CDR1 SGHRS, CDR2 YFSETQ. The length of the CDR3 is 14 residues. Data came from immunoSEQ multiplex PCR; TCRdb stores just in-frame clones and leaves some out. Of about 370,000 clones detected, approximately 89% appear once; the ten largest clones hold about 10%. The Seattle patients joined while their infection was active and were tracked longitudinally afterward. Source material: peripheral blood. The sequence derives from a woman aged 25 to 39 with COVID-19, enrolled during active disease. The chain couples TRBV5-1 to TRBJ1-5, with D perhaps matching TRBD1 (5 bases). CDR3 loop: CASSFRQGDQPQHF. CDR3 DNA sequence: TGCGCCAGCAGCTTTCGGCAGGGCGATCAGCCCCAGCATTTT.